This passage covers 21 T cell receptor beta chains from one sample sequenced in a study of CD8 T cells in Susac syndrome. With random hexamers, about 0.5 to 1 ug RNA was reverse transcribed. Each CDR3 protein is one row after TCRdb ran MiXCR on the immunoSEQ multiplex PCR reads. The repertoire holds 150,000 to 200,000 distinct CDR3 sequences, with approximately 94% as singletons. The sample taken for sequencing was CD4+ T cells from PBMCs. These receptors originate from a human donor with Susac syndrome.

The CDR3 DNA reads TGTGCCAGCAGCCTAGAGGAGTCTGGAAACACCATATATTTT. As protein: CASSLEESGNTIYF. J is TRBJ1-3 and V is TRBV7-9; D is uncertain. V shed 5 bases and J shed 1 base, with 9 bases lying between them. The CDR3 length is 14 residues. Germline lookup yields CDR1 SEHNR and CDR2 FQNEAQ (reference sequence).

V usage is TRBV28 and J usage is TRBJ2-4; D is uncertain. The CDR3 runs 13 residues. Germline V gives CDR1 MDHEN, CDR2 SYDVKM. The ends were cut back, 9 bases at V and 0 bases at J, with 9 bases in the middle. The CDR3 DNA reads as TGTGCCAGTCTATCAGTAGCCAAAAACATTCAGTACTTC. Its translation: CASLSVAKNIQYF.

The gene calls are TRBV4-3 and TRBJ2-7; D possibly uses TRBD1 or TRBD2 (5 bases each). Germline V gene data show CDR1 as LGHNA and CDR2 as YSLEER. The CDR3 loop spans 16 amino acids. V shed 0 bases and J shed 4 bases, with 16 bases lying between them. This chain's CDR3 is CASSQDNRDRPYEQYF. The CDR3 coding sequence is TGCGCCAGCAGCCAAGATAATCGGGACCGACCATACGAGCAGTACTTC.

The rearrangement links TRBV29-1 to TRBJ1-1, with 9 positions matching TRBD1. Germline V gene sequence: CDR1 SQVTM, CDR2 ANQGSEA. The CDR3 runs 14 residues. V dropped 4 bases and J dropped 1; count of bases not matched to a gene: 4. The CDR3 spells CSVAPTGGNTEAFF. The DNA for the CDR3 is TGCAGCGTTGCCCCGACAGGGGGGAACACTGAAGCTTTCTTT.

The CDR3 here is CSVEETRYKQYF. The CDR3 bases are TGCAGCGTTGAAGAGACCCGCTATAAGCAGTACTTC. The rearrangement joins TRBV29-1 to TRBJ2-7, with unresolved D. The ends were cut back, 0 bases at V and 8 bases at J, with 11 bases in the middle. This CDR3 contains 12 residues. Germline loops: CDR1 SQVTM, CDR2 ANQGSEA.

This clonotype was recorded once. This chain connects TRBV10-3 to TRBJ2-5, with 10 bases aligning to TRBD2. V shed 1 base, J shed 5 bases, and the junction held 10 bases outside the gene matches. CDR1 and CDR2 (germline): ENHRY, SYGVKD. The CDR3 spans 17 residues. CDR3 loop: CAISELALSGRVETQYF. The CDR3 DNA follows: TGTGCCATCAGTGAGTTGGCCCTAAGCGGGAGGGTGGAGACCCAGTACTTC.

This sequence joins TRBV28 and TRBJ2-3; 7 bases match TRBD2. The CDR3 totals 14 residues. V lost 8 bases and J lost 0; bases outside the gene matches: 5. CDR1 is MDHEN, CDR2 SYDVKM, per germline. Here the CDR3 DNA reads TGTGCCAGCCCTCCTAGCGGAAGCACAGATACGCAGTATTTT. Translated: CASPPSGSTDTQYF.

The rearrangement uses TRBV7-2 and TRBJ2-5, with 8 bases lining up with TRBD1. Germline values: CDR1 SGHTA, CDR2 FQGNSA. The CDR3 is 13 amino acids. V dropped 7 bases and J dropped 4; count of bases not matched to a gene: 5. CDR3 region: CASTDRVAETQYF. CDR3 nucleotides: TGTGCCAGCACGGACAGGGTCGCAGAGACCCAGTACTTC.

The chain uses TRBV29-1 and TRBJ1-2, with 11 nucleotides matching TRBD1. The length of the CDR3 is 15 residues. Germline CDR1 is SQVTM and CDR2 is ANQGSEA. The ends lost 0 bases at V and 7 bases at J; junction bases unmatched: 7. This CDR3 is CSVEDQGQGAGGYTF. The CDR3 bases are TGCAGCGTTGAAGACCAAGGACAGGGGGCGGGTGGCTACACCTTC. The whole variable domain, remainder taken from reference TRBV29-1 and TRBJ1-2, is SAVISQKPSRDICQRGTSLTIQCQVDSQVTMMFWYRQQPGQSLTLIATANQGSEATYESGFVIDKFPISRPNLTFSTLTVSNMSPEDSSIYLCSVEDQGQGAGGYTFGSGTRLTVV.

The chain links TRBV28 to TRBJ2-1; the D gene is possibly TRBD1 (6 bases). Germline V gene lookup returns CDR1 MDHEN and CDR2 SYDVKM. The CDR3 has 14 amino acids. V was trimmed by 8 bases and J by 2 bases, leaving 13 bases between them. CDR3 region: CASLDRFPYNEQFF. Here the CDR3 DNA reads TGTGCCAGCCTAGACAGGTTCCCCTACAATGAGCAGTTCTTC.

The CDR3 reads CASSWVSGDTEAFF. The DNA for the CDR3 is TGTGCCAGCAGCTGGGTCTCGGGGGACACTGAAGCTTTCTTT. The chain combines TRBV7-9 with TRBJ1-1; D possibly corresponds to TRBD1 (5 bases). The V gene lost 4 bases and the J gene lost 3 bases, with 12 bases spanning the gap. This CDR3 region has 14 residues. Germline V gene sequence: CDR1 SEHNR, CDR2 FQNEAQ (reference sequence).

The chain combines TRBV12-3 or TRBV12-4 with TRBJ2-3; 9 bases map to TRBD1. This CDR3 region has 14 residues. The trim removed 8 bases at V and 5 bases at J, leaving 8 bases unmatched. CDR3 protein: CASSKQGAQDTQYF. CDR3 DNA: TGTGCCAGCTCGAAACAGGGGGCGCAAGATACGCAGTATTTT.

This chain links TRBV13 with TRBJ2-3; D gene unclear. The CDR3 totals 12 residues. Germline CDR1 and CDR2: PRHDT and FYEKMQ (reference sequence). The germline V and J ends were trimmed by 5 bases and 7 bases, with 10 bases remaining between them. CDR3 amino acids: CASSPSRNTQYF. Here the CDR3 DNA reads TGTGCCAGCAGCCCCTCAAGGAATACGCAGTATTTT.

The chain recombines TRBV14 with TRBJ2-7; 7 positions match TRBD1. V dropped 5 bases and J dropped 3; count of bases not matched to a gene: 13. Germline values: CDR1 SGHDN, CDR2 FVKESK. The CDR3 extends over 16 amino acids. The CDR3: CASSLRQGIDDYEQYF. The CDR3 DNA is TGTGCCAGCAGCTTACGACAGGGAATAGATGACTACGAGCAGTACTTC.

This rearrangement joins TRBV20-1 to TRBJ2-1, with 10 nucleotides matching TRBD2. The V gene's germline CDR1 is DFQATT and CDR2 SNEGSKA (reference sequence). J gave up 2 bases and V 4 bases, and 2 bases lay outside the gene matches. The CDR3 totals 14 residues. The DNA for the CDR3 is TGCAGTGCTAATCTAGCGGGAGCCTACAATGAGCAGTTCTTC. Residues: CSANLAGAYNEQFF.

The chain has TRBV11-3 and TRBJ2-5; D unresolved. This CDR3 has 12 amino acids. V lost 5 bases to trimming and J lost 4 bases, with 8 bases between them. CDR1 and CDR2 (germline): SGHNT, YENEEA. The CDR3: CASSVGTETQYF. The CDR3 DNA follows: TGTGCCAGCAGCGTCGGCACAGAGACCCAGTACTTC.

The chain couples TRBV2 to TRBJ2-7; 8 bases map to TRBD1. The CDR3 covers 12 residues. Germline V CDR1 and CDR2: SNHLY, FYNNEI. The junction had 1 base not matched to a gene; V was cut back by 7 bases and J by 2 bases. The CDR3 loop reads CASTRGPYEQYF. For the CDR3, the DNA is TGTGCCAGCACCAGGGGGCCCTACGAGCAGTACTTC. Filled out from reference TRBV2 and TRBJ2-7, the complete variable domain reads EPEVTQTPSHQVTQMGQEVILRCVPISNHLYFYWYRQILGQKVEFLVSFYNNEISEKSEIFDDQFSVERPDGSNFTLKIRSTKLEDSAMYFCASTRGPYEQYFGPGTRLTVT.

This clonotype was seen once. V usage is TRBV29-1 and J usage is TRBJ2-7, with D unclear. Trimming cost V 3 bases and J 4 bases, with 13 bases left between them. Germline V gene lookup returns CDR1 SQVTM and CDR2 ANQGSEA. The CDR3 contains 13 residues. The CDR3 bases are TGCAGCGTTGAGACCGCAGTACGGTACGAGCAGTACTTC. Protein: CSVETAVRYEQYF.

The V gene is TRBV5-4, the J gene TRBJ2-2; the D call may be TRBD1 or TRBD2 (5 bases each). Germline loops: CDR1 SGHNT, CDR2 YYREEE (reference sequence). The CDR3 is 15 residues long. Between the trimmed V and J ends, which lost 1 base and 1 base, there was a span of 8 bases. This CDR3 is CASSLSGLNTGELFF. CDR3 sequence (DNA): TGTGCCAGCAGCTTGTCGGGGCTGAACACCGGGGAGCTGTTTTTT.

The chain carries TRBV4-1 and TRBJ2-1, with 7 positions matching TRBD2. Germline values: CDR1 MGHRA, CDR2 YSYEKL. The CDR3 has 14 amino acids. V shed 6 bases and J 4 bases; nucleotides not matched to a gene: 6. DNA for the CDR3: TGCGCCAGCAGTACTAGCGCGGTATACAATGAGCAGTTCTTC. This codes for CASSTSAVYNEQFF.

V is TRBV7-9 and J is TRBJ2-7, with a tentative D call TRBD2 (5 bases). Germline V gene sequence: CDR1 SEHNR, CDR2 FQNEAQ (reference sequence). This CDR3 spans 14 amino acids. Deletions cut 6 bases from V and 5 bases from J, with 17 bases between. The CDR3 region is CASSTDSQRNEQYF. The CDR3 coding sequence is TGTGCCAGCAGTACGGACTCCCAGCGGAACGAGCAGTACTTC.